These 23 T cell receptor beta chains were sequenced from one sample in a study of beta chain features in type 1 diabetes. Notes on the study in general: Researchers report that Type 1 diabetes patients had moderately but significantly shorter TCRB CDR3s across all four CD4+ subsets.

Expressed TCRB transcripts were sequenced because the entire RNA isolate underwent reverse transcription. Method: immunoSEQ multiplex PCR; TCRdb's copy keeps in-frame clones and lacks some. The table records about 640,000 clones, roughly 12% of them present only once. These receptors' targets are unknown. Sequencing used naive CD4+ T cells from blood. These receptors originate from a man aged 30 to 39 with type 1 diabetes.

The chain couples TRBV11-1 to TRBJ2-7; no clear D. Germline V gene lookup returns CDR1 SGHAT and CDR2 FQDESV (reference sequence). Between the trimmed V and J ends, which lost 1 base and 4 bases, there was a span of 8 bases. The CDR3 contains 13 residues. The CDR3 DNA reads as TGTGCCAGCAGCTTAGGGACCGTGTACGAGCAGTACTTC. Its translation is CASSLGTVYEQYF.

CDR3 coding DNA: TGTGCCTGGGAAAAGGGACTACAAGGAGTATCGTTCTTC. Amino acid sequence: CAWEKGLQGVSFF. The V gene is TRBV30, the J gene TRBJ2-1, with 7 bases identical to TRBD2. CDR1 GTSNPN and CDR2 SVGIG come from the germline V gene (reference sequence). J lost 15 bases, V lost 5 bases, and 16 bases had no gene match. The CDR3 has 13 residues.

There are a few counts of this clone. The chain couples TRBV9 to TRBJ1-1, with D uncertain. With 3 bases removed from V and 3 bases from J, the gap between germline ends came to 15 bases. The CDR3 has 15 residues. CDR1 SGDLS and CDR2 YYNGEE come from the germline V gene. The CDR3 DNA reads as TGTGCCAGCAGCGCCTACGGACGGGAGGACACTGAAGCTTTCTTT. Translation: CASSAYGREDTEAFF.

J is TRBJ2-7 and V is TRBV4-2; 10 nucleotides line up with TRBD1. V dropped 0 bases and J dropped 4; count of bases not matched to a gene: 3. Germline V gene sequence: CDR1 LGHNA, CDR2 YNFKEQ. The CDR3 loop spans 15 amino acids. The CDR3 bases are TGTGCCAGCAGCCAAGATCCGGGACAGGGGTACGAGCAGTACTTC. Encoded protein: CASSQDPGQGYEQYF.

This clone showed up just a few times. V and J are TRBV6-1 and TRBJ2-7; D is perhaps TRBD2 (5 bases). This CDR3 is 14 amino acids long. Germline V gene lookup returns CDR1 MNHNS and CDR2 SASEGT. V dropped 3 bases and J dropped 0 bases, with 9 bases sitting between them. CDR3: CASSDLGSSYEQYF. CDR3 nucleotides: TGTGCCAGCAGTGATCTAGGGAGCTCCTACGAGCAGTACTTC.

There are a few counts of this clone. The gene calls are TRBV28 and TRBJ2-2; D remains unclear. The CDR3 runs 16 residues. The germline gives CDR1 MDHEN, CDR2 SYDVKM. V shed 6 bases and J shed 0 bases, with 14 bases lying between them. CDR3 amino acids: CASSPSQAANTGELFF. CDR3 sequence (DNA): TGTGCCAGCAGCCCCTCCCAAGCTGCGAACACCGGGGAGCTGTTTTTT.

The V gene is TRBV7-9, the J gene TRBJ1-5, with D unclear. CDR1 is SEHNR and CDR2 is FQNEAQ in the germline V gene (reference sequence). The ends were cut back, 5 bases at V and 4 bases at J, with 6 bases in the middle. This CDR3 comprises 12 residues. CDR3 residues: CASSVMNQPQHF. As DNA, the CDR3 is TGTGCCAGCAGCGTGATGAATCAGCCCCAGCATTTT.

This clone was detected a few times. The chain has TRBV7-6 and TRBJ2-3, with 9 bases lining up with TRBD1. The germline gives CDR1 SGHVS, CDR2 FNYEAQ. The CDR3 loop spans 19 amino acids. V trimming: 4 bases; J trimming: 7 bases; junction bases outside the gene matches: 21. This CDR3 reads CASSSPEWQAQGARNTQYF. CDR3 coding DNA: TGTGCCAGCAGCTCCCCTGAGTGGCAGGCACAGGGGGCACGAAATACGCAGTATTTT.

V is TRBV5-1 and J is TRBJ2-7; D unclear. Germline CDR1 reads SGHRS; CDR2 reads YFSETQ. V was trimmed by 0 bases and J by 7 bases, leaving 8 bases between them. CDR3 size: 12 residues. In DNA, the CDR3 is TGCGCCAGCAGCTTGGCCTCGAATGAGCAGTACTTC. Translating it yields CASSLASNEQYF.

The chain combines TRBV5-4 with TRBJ2-1; 11 nucleotides line up with TRBD1. Germline-derived CDR1 and CDR2 are SGHNT and YYREEE (reference sequence). V lost 4 bases and J lost 8; bases outside the gene matches: 14. The CDR3 is 17 amino acids. This CDR3 reads CASSLRYTGTGGDEQFF. CDR3 sequence (DNA): TGTGCCAGCAGCCTGAGATATACCGGGACAGGGGGGGATGAGCAGTTCTTC.

Here the CDR3 reads CASSQIDRGREKLFF. The CDR3 DNA reads TGTGCCAGCAGCCAAATTGACAGGGGAAGGGAAAAACTGTTTTTT. The rearrangement uses TRBV6-5 and TRBJ1-4, with 8 bases matching TRBD1. Germline lookup yields CDR1 MNHEY and CDR2 SVGAGI. J lost 8 bases, V lost 6 bases, and 11 bases had no gene match. The CDR3 consists of 15 residues.

The rearrangement joins TRBV4-2 to TRBJ2-1; tentatively, D is TRBD2 (6 bases). The CDR3 loop spans 18 amino acids. CDR1 LGHNA and CDR2 YNFKEQ come from the germline V gene. V was trimmed by 4 bases and J by 4 bases, leaving 23 bases between them. The DNA for the CDR3 is TGTGCCAGCAGCCCTGGCGGAGGGAGCGAGTACGGTTACAATGAGCAGTTCTTC. It encodes CASSPGGGSEYGYNEQFF.

This clone has more than one count but fewer than ten. The chain couples TRBV4-3 to TRBJ2-7; 9 bases fit TRBD1. The CDR3 is made up of 14 amino acids. Per the germline V gene, CDR1 is LGHNA and CDR2 is YSLEER. Unmatched junction bases numbered 2, after V lost 3 bases and J lost 2 bases. The CDR3 DNA reads TGCGCCAGCAGCCAGACAGGGGGGGCCTACGAGCAGTACTTC. It encodes CASSQTGGAYEQYF.

V usage is TRBV7-9 and J usage is TRBJ2-5, with 8 bases identical to TRBD1. Unmatched junction bases numbered 6, after V lost 7 bases and J lost 5 bases. There are 13 residues in the CDR3. Germline V gene sequence: CDR1 SEHNR, CDR2 FQNEAQ (reference sequence). CDR3 sequence: CASIAGGGETQYF. Written as DNA, the CDR3 is TGTGCCAGCATCGCAGGGGGCGGTGAGACCCAGTACTTC.

This clone was counted a few times. The gene calls are TRBV7-2 and TRBJ1-6; D uncertain. The CDR3 covers 17 residues. Trimming removed 5 bases from V and 0 bases from J, with 14 bases in between. The V gene's germline CDR1 is SGHTA and CDR2 FQGNSA. Written as DNA, the CDR3 is TGTGCCAGCAGCCCTATGGGTTTGAGCTCCTATAATTCACCCCTCCACTTT. As protein: CASSPMGLSSYNSPLHF.

In this sample, this clone turned up a few times. V usage is TRBV7-9 and J usage is TRBJ2-2; D is unresolved. This CDR3 comprises 14 residues. Germline V gene data show CDR1 as SEHNR and CDR2 as FQNEAQ (reference sequence). V lost 3 bases and J lost 3, with 8 bases in between. CDR3 amino acids: CASSLGLDTGELFF. The CDR3 DNA reads as TGTGCCAGCAGCTTGGGTCTAGACACCGGGGAGCTGTTTTTT.

The V and J genes are TRBV7-9 and TRBJ2-3; tentative D call: TRBD1 (5 bases). CDR1 and CDR2 (germline): SEHNR, FQNEAQ (reference sequence). The CDR3 loop spans 15 amino acids. Trimming took 5 bases from V and 4 from J, leaving 16 bases between them. The CDR3 reads CASSGALLGPDTQYF. The CDR3 coding sequence is TGTGCCAGCAGCGGGGCCCTCTTGGGCCCAGATACGCAGTATTTT.

There are a few counts of this clone. This rearrangement joins TRBV11-3 to TRBJ2-3; the D is unclear. The germline V gene encodes CDR1 SGHNT and CDR2 YENEEA. The CDR3 loop spans 13 amino acids. The V and J ends lost 3 bases and 4 bases respectively, with 8 bases between them. For the CDR3, the DNA is TGTGCCAGCAGCTTGGCGACTCCAGATACGCAGTATTTT. Its translation: CASSLATPDTQYF.

CDR3 DNA sequence: TGTGCCAGCAGTGCGGACAGGGCCCGGGCAGATACGCAGTATTTT. It encodes CASSADRARADTQYF. This chain joins TRBV6-1 and TRBJ2-3; 8 nucleotides agree with TRBD1. This CDR3 contains 15 residues. V dropped 4 bases and J dropped 4; count of bases not matched to a gene: 7. CDR1 and CDR2 (germline): MNHNS, SASEGT.

This chain joins TRBV19 and TRBJ1-1; D is undetermined. Germline CDR1 LNHDA, CDR2 SQIVND (reference sequence). V shed 5 bases and J shed 0 bases, with 16 bases lying between them. The CDR3 is made up of 16 amino acids. CDR3: CASSPTRVLMNTEAFF. CDR3 bases: TGTGCCAGTAGTCCAACAAGGGTCTTGATGAACACTGAAGCTTTCTTT.

The V call is TRBV11-2, the J call TRBJ2-5; 7 positions match TRBD1. The germline V gene has CDR1 SGHAT and CDR2 FQNNGV. The junction had 7 bases not matched to a gene; V was cut back by 4 bases and J by 2 bases. The CDR3 sequence is 15 residues long. The CDR3 sequence: CASSSIRDRQETQYF. DNA for the CDR3: TGTGCCAGCAGCTCAATCCGGGACAGACAAGAGACCCAGTACTTC.

There are a few counts of this clone. This rearrangement joins TRBV5-1 to TRBJ2-5; 7 nucleotides align to TRBD1. V trimming: 4 bases; J trimming: 1 base; junction bases outside the gene matches: 4. CDR1 and CDR2 from the germline V gene are SGHRS and YFSETQ. The CDR3 covers 14 residues. The CDR3 loop reads CASSTGQVQETQYF. The CDR3 DNA is TGCGCCAGCAGCACAGGACAGGTCCAAGAGACCCAGTACTTC.

The chain employs TRBV6-1 and TRBJ2-4; no firm D call. The V gene lost 7 bases and the J gene lost 1 base, with 8 bases spanning the gap. This CDR3 has 13 amino acids. Germline-derived CDR1 and CDR2 are MNHNS and SASEGT. CDR3 nucleotide sequence: TGTGCCAGCATGGAAGGGGCCAAAAACATTCAGTACTTC. Its translation is CASMEGAKNIQYF.